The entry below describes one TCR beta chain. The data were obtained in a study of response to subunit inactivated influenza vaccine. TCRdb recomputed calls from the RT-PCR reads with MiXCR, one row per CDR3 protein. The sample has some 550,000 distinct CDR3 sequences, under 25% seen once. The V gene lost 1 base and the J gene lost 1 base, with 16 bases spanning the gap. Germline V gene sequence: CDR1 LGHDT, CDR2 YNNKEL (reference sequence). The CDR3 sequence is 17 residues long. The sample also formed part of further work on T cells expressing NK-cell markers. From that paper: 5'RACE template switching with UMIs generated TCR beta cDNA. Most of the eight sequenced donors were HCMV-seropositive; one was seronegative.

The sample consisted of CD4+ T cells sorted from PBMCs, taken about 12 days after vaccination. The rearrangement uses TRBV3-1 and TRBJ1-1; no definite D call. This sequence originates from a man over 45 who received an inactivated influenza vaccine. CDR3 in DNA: TGTGCCAGCAGCCAAGCCCTGGCCAGCTGGGGGAACACTGAAGCTTTCTTT. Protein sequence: CASSQALASWGNTEAFF.